The 2 T cell receptor beta chains reported below all come from one sample, sequenced in a study of T cells in localized non-small cell lung cancer. The method was immunoSEQ multiplex PCR; TCRdb's version includes in-frame clones alone and lacks a portion of them. Of 18,000 or so clones listed, 89% are singletons. Material: peripheral blood, obtained before any cancer treatment. The source of these receptors is a man aged 40-75 years with stage I lung adenocarcinoma.

The chain combines TRBV5-1 with TRBJ2-2; the match to TRBD2 covers 10 bases. This CDR3 spans 16 amino acids. The germline V gene encodes CDR1 SGHRS and CDR2 YFSETQ. Trimming at V came to 4 bases and at J to 1 base, leaving 4 bases not matched to a gene. In DNA form, the CDR3 reads TGCGCCAGCAGCCAACTAGCGGGGAAGAACACCGGGGAGCTGTTTTTT. Protein product: CASSQLAGKNTGELFF.

The chain employs TRBV30 and TRBJ1-3; D is unresolved. V was clipped by 2 bases and J by 4 bases, with 9 bases between them. The CDR3 length is 13 residues. Per germline, CDR1 GTSNPN and CDR2 SVGIG (reference sequence). The CDR3, as DNA: TGTGCCTGGAGTAGAACGCTGGGAAACACCATATATTTT. Encoded protein: CAWSRTLGNTIYF.